The rows below give T cell receptor beta chains drawn from one sample of a study of identical twins. A single record per CDR3 protein comes from TCRdb applying MiXCR to the 5' RACE reads. This sample yields roughly 770,000 distinct CDR3 sequences, of which 15% to 20% are seen a single time; around 14% belongs to the top ten. The sample also formed part of further work on T cells expressing NK-cell markers.

Sequencing input: PBMCs. The source is a woman under 30 in good health. Both conserved end residues are part of each CDR3. D genes are given only for firm matches. Clone size, where shown, is once, few, many, or a class for clones that have expanded.

abundance | d_gene | j_gene | v_gene | CDR3aa | CDR3nt
few | NA | TRBJ2-1 | TRBV20-1 | CSAPLGTSSSYNEQFF | TGCAGTGCTCCCTTAGGTACTAGTAGCTCCTACAATGAGCAGTTCTTC
NA | NA | TRBJ2-4 | TRBV20-1 | CSAGQLGNIQYF | TGCAGTGCTGGACAGTTAGGCAACATTCAGTACTTC
many | NA | TRBJ2-7 | TRBV12-3/TRBV12-4 | CASSLDATYEQYF | TGTGCCAGCAGTTTAGATGCCACCTACGAGCAGTACTTC
many | NA | TRBJ2-3 | TRBV7-2 | CASSLRLTDTQYF | TGTGCCAGCAGCTTAAGGCTCACAGATACGCAGTATTTT
NA | NA | TRBJ2-3 | TRBV16 | CASSQPLTGDTQYF | TGTGCCAGCAGCCAACCCCTCACGGGGGATACGCAGTATTTT
few | NA | TRBJ1-1 | TRBV29-1 | CSASVQANTEAFF | TGCAGCGCCTCGGTCCAGGCGAACACTGAAGCTTTCTTT
NA | NA | TRBJ2-7 | TRBV6-2/TRBV6-3 | CASSLRVANPNEQYF | TGTGCCAGCAGCCTGAGGGTTGCGAATCCTAACGAGCAGTACTTC
few | TRBD1 | TRBJ2-3 | TRBV20-1 | CSVDRGRISDTQYF | TGCAGTGTAGACAGGGGGCGAATCTCAGATACGCAGTATTTT
few | TRBD1 | TRBJ1-6 | TRBV5-1 | CASSLDGTDSPLHF | TGCGCCAGCAGCTTGGATGGGACAGATTCACCCCTCCACTTT
NA | TRBD2 | TRBJ2-3 | TRBV20-1 | CSALGLAGLTDTQYF | TGCAGTGCCCTCGGACTAGCGGGGCTCACAGATACGCAGTATTTT
once | NA | TRBJ2-6 | TRBV27 | CASRLSTGAGANVLTF | TGTGCCAGCAGATTGTCGACGGGGGCTGGGGCCAACGTCCTGACTTTC
NA | NA | TRBJ2-2 | TRBV20-1 | CSAPDDTGELFF | TGCAGTGCACCGGACGACACCGGGGAGCTGTTTTTT
NA | TRBD2 | TRBJ2-1 | TRBV5-1 | CASSQTSGTPRRQFF | TGCGCCAGCAGCCAGACTAGCGGGACCCCTCGGCGGCAGTTCTTC
NA | NA | TRBJ2-7 | TRBV7-9 | CASSVTITYEQYF | TGTGCCAGCAGCGTCACTATCACCTACGAGCAGTACTTC
NA | NA | TRBJ1-2 | TRBV19 | CASSIQRANYGYTF | TGTGCCAGTAGTATACAGCGAGCTAACTATGGCTACACCTTC
many | TRBD1 | TRBJ1-5 | TRBV7-8 | CASSLLGTGNQPQHF | TGTGCCAGCAGCTTATTGGGGACAGGGAATCAGCCCCAGCATTTT
many | NA | TRBJ2-6 | TRBV7-2 | CASSLEISGANVLTF | TGTGCCAGCAGCTTAGAGATCTCTGGGGCCAACGTCCTGACTTTC
NA | TRBD2 | TRBJ2-1 | TRBV5-1 | CASSSPSGRASHEQFF | TGCGCCAGCAGCTCCCCTAGCGGGAGGGCCAGCCATGAGCAGTTCTTC
few | TRBD2 | TRBJ2-3 | TRBV12-3/TRBV12-4 | CASRATSGTDTQYF | TGTGCCAGCAGAGCGACTAGCGGCACAGATACGCAGTATTTT
NA | TRBD1 | TRBJ2-3 | TRBV6-4 | CASSARQGGTDTQYF | TGTGCCAGCAGCGCCCGACAGGGTGGCACAGATACGCAGTATTTT
NA | NA | TRBJ2-1 | TRBV12-3/TRBV12-4 | CASSSQATNNEQFF | TGTGCCAGCAGTTCGCAGGCCACCAACAATGAGCAGTTCTTC
NA | NA | TRBJ2-5 | TRBV20-1 | CSARGLHGTQYF | TGCAGTGCTAGGGGGCTGCATGGGACCCAGTACTTC
NA | TRBD2 | TRBJ2-1 | TRBV11-2 | CASSLLPGTSGRAAGYNEQFF | TGTGCCAGCAGCTTACTACCCGGGACTAGCGGGAGGGCCGCGGGCTACAATGAGCAGTTCTTC
NA | TRBD1 | TRBJ1-6 | TRBV12-3/TRBV12-4 | CASSFGTVGSPLHF | TGTGCCAGCAGTTTTGGGACAGTCGGATCACCCCTCCACTTT
NA | NA | TRBJ2-5 | TRBV18 | CASSPGSQGETQYF | TGTGCCAGCTCACCAGGCAGTCAAGGGGAGACCCAGTACTTC
few | TRBD2 | TRBJ2-1 | TRBV28 | CASSWGLAGVENEQFF | TGTGCCAGCAGTTGGGGACTAGCGGGAGTCGAGAATGAGCAGTTCTTC